This T cell receptor beta chain was identified during a study of control samples from healthy donors and cancer patients. Deletions cut 1 base from V and 9 bases from J, with 4 bases between. Germline assignment: CDR1 LGHDT and CDR2 YNNKEL (reference sequence). The CDR3 runs to 10 residues. Measured with immunoSEQ multiplex PCR; TCRdb has only the in-frame clones, and not every one. The table shows about 160,000 clones, with roughly 95% occurring only once. This clonotype was obtained from a young woman in good health. The chain links TRBV3-1 (or the pseudogene TRBV3-2) to TRBJ2-7, with no clear D. Input material: blood. The CDR3 here is CASSQGGQYF. The CDR3 DNA sequence: TGTGCCAGCAGCCAAGGAGGGCAGTACTTC.